This T cell receptor (beta chain) was recovered during a study of cytomegalovirus exposure and HLA in healthy donors (dated by TCRdb to the late 2010s). With regard to the full study: An earlier analysis of some 620 of the donors reported about 300 Gb of sequence data and approximately 120 million unique TCR beta sequences obtained from some 170 million T cells. Along with the approximately 700-subject first cohort, a separate validation cohort of some 130 different subjects was used. The study aimed to test whether cataloging public T cell receptors could reveal signatures of past pathogen exposure. A later genetic analysis used genome-wide SNP genotypes for about 65% of the 666 donors, treating that subset as a discovery cohort. Every discovery cohort repertoire had been produced on one sequencing platform. Because of strong linkage in the cohort, a few DR-DQ haplotypes were treated as single units for association and clustering. Donor age, sex, ethnicity and CMV serostatus were collected together with the repertoire data. Rather than using new phenotypic data, the later analysis identified candidate immune exposures from TCR beta sequences and from how often those sequences occurred across donors. To study patterns of TCR occurrence, a later analysis re-analyzed previously published TCR beta repertoires from around 670 donors and added high-resolution HLA genotyping. The genetic ancestry cluster associated with self-reported Caucasian donors included over 65% of the 398 genotyped donors. The T cell repertoires of 666 subjects were profiled by immunosequencing and related to cytomegalovirus serostatus. An earlier analysis of about 600 of the donors used high-throughput TCR beta sequencing to judge whether each TCR beta V gene segment behaved as functional or pseudogenic. Among 398 genotyped donors of the cohort, an average of approximately 240,000 unique TCR beta nucleotide sequences were sequenced per donor, around 20% of them non-productive. Typing coverage varied by locus: roughly 629-640 donors for A, B, C, DRB1 and DQB1; some 520 for DQA1; over 600 for DPA1; roughly 450 for DPB1. Class I and class II HLA loci were covered by the typing at four-digit resolution. To predict cytomegalovirus infection status, the study brought together high-throughput TCR immunosequencing, statistical association of individual TCRs with disease status, and machine learning. An early release that covered roughly 600 HLA-typed donors contained around 300 gigabases of sequencing data and tens of millions of unique TCR sequences.

Library creation used the immunoSEQ multiplex PCR assay. A mixture of 60 forward primers for TCR Vbeta segments and 13 reverse primers for TCR Jbeta segments was used in the multiplex PCR. The CDR3 region of rearranged TCR beta genes was amplified from genomic DNA by a multiplex PCR assay. The amplified TCR beta libraries were sequenced on the Illumina HiSeq System as 87-base-pair reads. As for the authors' bioinformatics: In a later analysis, 80 million or so unique TCR beta chains were counted across the 500 to 700 repertoires, and roughly 10 million of these chains were shared by at least two donors. To remove PCR and sequencing errors, raw reads were error-corrected and collapsed into unique sequences using a nearest-neighbor algorithm that merged closely related sequences. CDR3 sequences were aligned to IMGT reference sequences to assign V, D and J gene segments. For a sequence to be retained, a match of at least six nucleotides was required to both a V gene segment and a J gene segment. Rearrangements were classified as productive when the CDR3 lacked stop codons and remained in frame with V and J, and all other rearrangements were classified as non-productive. CDR3 was defined by IMGT convention, running from the second conserved V-encoded cysteine to the conserved J-encoded phenylalanine. The earlier analysis of 500 to 750 of the donors excluded any sequence lacking an unambiguous match to a single V gene segment. In an earlier analysis of approximately 560 of the donors, a V segment was called functional when productive rearrangements were above 56.7%, and segregating when the standard deviation between donors exceeded 5%. A statistical classification framework was built to diagnose cytomegalovirus status from the catalog of TCR beta chain sequences. V and J gene assignment, in a later analysis, came from comparing TCR nucleotide sequences with IMGT/GENE-DB human TR gene sequences. The TCRdist pipeline was used in a later analysis to assign CDR3 sequences and most-parsimonious VDJ recombination scenarios. In a later analysis, each TCR beta chain was defined by its CDR3 amino acid sequence together with its V-gene family, and reads lacking a unique V-gene family were excluded. To address suspected cross-contamination and a sequencing artifact, a later analysis removed 592 highly shared, low-generation-probability nucleotide sequences. A later analysis calculated a clonal expansion index for each public chain from normalized within-repertoire ranks of inferred template counts. Generation probabilities in a later analysis came from a VDJ recombination model fitted to out-of-frame rearrangements, and those results were checked against IGoR. Hypergeometric tests were used in a later analysis to score TCR-TCR, TCR-HLA and TCR-CMV co-occurrence, with a repertoire-size bias correction applied to the TCR pairs. In a later analysis, false discovery rates were estimated by permuting HLA or CMV assignments 20 times. In a later analysis, co-occurring TCRs were grouped using DBSCAN, and TCRdist sequence similarity was added for clustering within HLA-allele-positive subsets. For co-occurrence clustering, repertoires with fewer than 30,000 or more than 120,000 public chains were excluded, along with roughly 5 repertoires with anomalous nucleotide sharing. Drawn from immuneACCESS, this table holds only the in-frame rearrangements with V and J called that TCRdb kept. Clones are partly lost; checked studies trace under half to an unresolved V gene and leave the rest unexplained. The V and J calls and the clone size are those of that table, but D and trimming were determined from the DNA. Within this sample are fewer than 140,000 clones, with roughly 80% of them counted one time only. 3.6% of the sample belongs to the ten largest clones.

Remarks on this clone: Its recognized antigen is unknown. The sample holds no much larger clone one base away, and base qualities are not on file.

The cohort comprised 710 or so healthy bone marrow donors. At the time of sampling, all cohort members were nominally healthy, though unrecorded immune exposures were likely present. The donor tested CMV seronegative and was one of the 352 seronegative cohort members. Every donor gave a peripheral blood sample, and the peripheral blood mononuclear cells from that sample were used for TCR beta sequencing. The Qiagen DNeasy Blood Extraction Kit was used to extract genomic DNA from the blood cell samples. Overall study results and their limits: Presence/absence analyses assumed roughly uniform sequencing depth across donors, an assumption that may not hold. When HLA alleles, especially DR and DQ, strongly co-occurred, attributing TCR associations to individual alleles was difficult. A few of the identified cytomegalovirus-associated TCR beta chains were confirmed in vitro to be specific for cytomegalovirus antigens. The 87-base-pair reads could not distinguish some IMGT-functional V segments, including TRBV6-2 and TRBV6-3, so those segments were excluded. The sequencing pipeline was judged likely to have produced a cluster of highly shared sequence variants as a technical artifact. The only immune exposure information available for the cohort was CMV serostatus. In this cohort, only TCR beta chains were sequenced, and detectable features were limited by the absence of alpha or paired-chain data. Compared with equally common non-associated chains, HLA-associated TCR beta chains in a later analysis were more clonally expanded and had lower generation probabilities. Specific HLA alleles were associated with about 17,000 TCR beta sequences at a false discovery rate of 0.05 in a later analysis. The study listed 150 to 200 TCR beta chains as associated with cytomegalovirus. Broadly in line with IMGT annotations, most TCR beta V segments showed up in productive rearrangements about 90% or about 30% of the time in an earlier analysis of about 500 of the donors. Correlated functional status among segregating V segments might reflect linkage disequilibrium, but an unknown experimental factor could not be ruled out. The classifier was reported to diagnose cytomegalovirus status with high specificity and sensitivity in both the original cohort and the validation cohort. Because HLA typing was missing for some donors at each locus, association tests included only the typed subset. A further reported finding was that TCR beta sequences accurately predicted the HLA-A and HLA-B alleles for most subjects in the first cohort. Compared with the 666-donor mean, donors in an Asian-associated ancestry cluster had fewer N-insertions in productive TCRs, according to a later genetic analysis. A later analysis found that TCR association rates varied across HLA loci, with DRB1 alleles showing the most associated TCRs and HLA-C alleles the fewest. Because counts were too low, seventeen rarely observed V segments, including chromosome 9 orphons, were left out of the earlier analysis of roughly 600 of the donors. A later analysis found that most CMV-associated TCR beta chains appeared HLA-restricted, with HLA associations seemingly driven largely by CMV exposure. In a later analysis, several top co-occurrence clusters were reported to appear linked to parvovirus B19, influenza, CMV and Epstein-Barr virus. It was suggested by the authors that the approach could potentially be generalized to other disease states and immunological phenotypes. V-gene and J-gene trimming of TCR beta chains was associated with a missense DCLRE1C variant in a later genetic analysis, and the association was replicated in an independent cohort. Most TCR sequences were observed very rarely across donors, whereas some public TCRs were present in many individuals.

V was cut back by 2 bases and J by 4 bases, leaving a gap of 15 bases between them. The germline V gene yields SGHTA for CDR1 and FQGNSA for CDR2. From cysteine to phenylalanine, the CDR3 is 15 amino acids long. Left in the record is the CDR3 DNA by itself, 45 bases read in frame from the first base. The receptor comes from a man in his sixties in good health and CMV-seronegative. The rearrangement combines TRBV7-2 with TRBJ2-7; tentative D gene TRBD2, with 6 bases matching. Specimen: PBMCs. At the DNA level, the sequence is TGTGCCAGCAGCTTACTCGGGACTCCGCTTTACGAGCAGTACTTC. This translates into CASSLLGTPLYEQYF.